In its sample, the clone carrying this T cell receptor (beta chain) was seen a few times. What it binds is not known. The record originates from a study of cytomegalovirus exposure and HLA in healthy donors. Study-wide context: Earlier sequencing of 150 million to 200 million T cells yielded 100 million to 120 million unique TCR beta sequences.

The CDR3 extends over 12 amino acids. In germline, CDR1 is GTSNPN, CDR2 SVGIG (reference sequence). Overall study findings and caveats: Researchers reported in a later analysis that a missense DCLRE1C variant was tied to TCR beta V- and J-gene trimming. Across donors, presence/absence analyses took sequencing depth to be roughly uniform.

This cohort consisted of healthy bone marrow donors. PCR employed 60 Vbeta and 13 Jbeta primers. This table comes from immunoSEQ multiplex PCR, and its TCRdb copy is limited to in-frame clones, with some not included. The repertoire holds roughly 150,000 clones, 80% to 85% seen once, with 1.2% in the top ten. The sequenced sample consisted of PBMCs. The sequence was collected from a boy aged 2-9 years in good health and CMV-seronegative. The chain uses TRBV30 and TRBJ2-2; 8 bases are shared with TRBD1. CDR3 protein: CARGQDRGELFF. The CDR3 nucleotides read TGTGCTCGGGGACAGGATCGCGGGGAGCTGTTTTTT.